This entry concerns a single T cell receptor (beta chain). The CDR3 is made up of 14 amino acids. CDR1 is SGHDT and CDR2 is YYEEEE in the germline V gene. V was pared by 0 bases and J by 8 bases, with 4 bases of the junction left unmatched. The data belong to a study of blood T cell repertoires in COVID-19. Study context: Italy, Spain and the United States were the sources of the convalescent and acute COVID-19 samples. PBMCs, B-cell-depleted T cells, or T cells were the source of the cDNA or gDNA that made up the material.

Profiled with immunoSEQ multiplex PCR; TCRdb holds only in-frame clones, not every one. Counted here are 150,000 to 200,000 clones, more than 85% occurring once; the ten biggest clones make up 1% to 1.5%. Recruits, aged roughly 18 to 90 years, lived in approximately 26 US areas. Participants' reported clinical history set cohort assignment. This chain connects TRBV5-6 to TRBJ1-5, with 8 nucleotides matching TRBD1. The origin of this receptor is a human donor with acute COVID-19. The donor label of this sample is uncertain. Sequencing used PBMCs or T cells enriched from blood (not recorded which). CDR3 region: CASSLAQGAKPQHF. The CDR3 DNA follows: TGTGCCAGCAGCTTGGCTCAGGGGGCTAAGCCCCAGCATTTT.